This record covers a single T cell receptor beta chain. The data originate from a study of blood T cell repertoires in COVID-19. Libraries were prepared by immunoSEQ multiplex PCR; TCRdb keeps only in-frame clonotypes and omits some of them. The sample has tens of thousands of clones; about 90% are singletons. The CDR3 has 13 residues. Per the germline V gene, CDR1 is KGHDR and CDR2 is SFDVKD. V lost 5 bases to trimming and J lost 6 bases, with 10 bases between them. The J gene is TRBJ2-1, the V gene TRBV24-1; D is unclear. Material: peripheral blood. This clonotype was obtained from a man aged 50 or older with COVID-19, enrolled during active disease. CDR3 amino acids: CATSAGPANEQFF. The DNA for the CDR3 is TGTGCCACCAGTGCTGGCCCCGCCAATGAGCAGTTCTTC.